The rows below give T cell receptor beta chains drawn from one sample of a study of blood T cells in healthy people across ages. Via MiXCR, TCRdb re-called the 5' RACE reads, giving one row per CDR3 protein. The table shows roughly 680,000 distinct CDR3 sequences, with 20% to 25% occurring only once. The material sequenced was blood. The receptor source for this set is an older man in good health. Each CDR3 is given without its conserved first and last residue.

>TRBJ2-1|TRBV7-9
ASSLALDRGGTYNEQF
>-|TRBV7-2
ASSLSSGRGGEQF
>TRBJ1-5|TRBV20-1
SARAGDNQPQH
>TRBJ2-4|TRBV6-2/TRBV6-3
ASSYSGTSDDLAKNIQY
>TRBJ2-1|TRBV6-2/TRBV6-3
ASSKKREGVLNEQF
>TRBJ2-3|TRBV29-1
SAALAGPSDTQY
>TRBJ1-4|TRBV28
ASSSQGTTNEKLF
>TRBJ2-1|TRBV20-1
SARLGGAYNEQF
>TRBJ1-4|TRBV7-9
ASSVGRSNEKLF
>TRBJ1-1|TRBV12-3/TRBV12-4
ASRIRTANTEAF
>TRBJ2-1|TRBV25-1
ASQRDRGPRGDEQF
>TRBJ2-5|TRBV4-3
ASSQDNGVDQETQY
>TRBJ2-4|TRBV5-1
ASSPEISGRDKNIQY
>TRBJ2-6|TRBV9
ASSVEGSGTNVLT
>TRBJ2-5|TRBV7-9
ASSPAHEQH
>TRBJ2-3|TRBV4-1
ASSQEHGGDTQY
>TRBJ2-1|TRBV3-1
ASSQDLKRGDEQF
>TRBJ2-1|TRBV7-9
ASSSAGLALNEQF
>-|TRBV12-5
ASGRNRRSSYEQY
>TRBJ2-3|TRBV20-1
SARSTGTQY
>TRBJ2-3|TRBV2
ASSGQAGGSDTQY
>-|TRBV27
ASSPSGTVTEQF
>-|TRBV16
ASSLRTGDSYEQY
>TRBJ2-5|TRBV5-5
ASRTGGSVSETQY
>TRBJ2-5|TRBV7-2
ASSLARETQY
>TRBJ2-7|TRBV29-1
SVHLAGLSYEQY
>TRBJ1-6|TRBV20-1
SAPIGVSYSPLH
>TRBJ2-5|TRBV7-2
ASSLLGRGETQY
>-|TRBV3-1
ASSQTEGEQY
>TRBJ2-1|TRBV9
ASSAGGRDNEQF
>-|TRBV7-9
ASSLYPEYEQY
>TRBJ1-6|TRBV2
ASRAGTANSPLH
>TRBJ2-4|TRBV20-1
SVGLAGAKNIQY
>TRBJ1-1|TRBV18
ASSPLVDTEAF
>TRBJ2-2|TRBV24-1
ATRAGTGELF
>TRBJ2-1|TRBV3-1
ASSRLAGDNEQF
>TRBJ2-5|TRBV28
ASHPAGDQETQY
>TRBJ2-7|TRBV9
ASSVEARSYEQY
>TRBJ1-5|TRBV7-9
ASSFSEGQPQH
>TRBJ2-1|TRBV28
ASSSKFRDTSWDEQF
>TRBJ2-1|TRBV7-9
ASSPGQGILDEQF
>-|TRBV6-1
ASSDQTSGSVYEQY
>TRBJ1-2|TRBV10-3
AISEQSGIFGYT
>TRBJ2-5|TRBV28
ASGLGGVQETQY
>TRBJ2-1|TRBV3-1
ASSPGGPSSYNEQF
>TRBJ2-1|TRBV10-3
AIRRLADNEQF
>TRBJ2-1|TRBV19
ASSREDVYNEQF
>-|TRBV28
ASSLLGASGRDEQF
>TRBJ2-1|TRBV6-2/TRBV6-3
ASSLGGNKNEQF
>TRBJ2-5|TRBV5-6
ASSLGQPVRDEY